This T cell receptor beta chain was recovered during a study of Ad26.COV2.S vaccination and SARS-CoV-2 variants. In the study overall: Donor had been placed in the Ad26.COV2.S arm of the COV1001 trial.

On this clone: The target antigen is unknown.

Treatment reported: 19 received Ad26.COV2.S at low or high dose, single or two shots; about 5 received placebo; per-sample allocation not given. All samples were drawn on day 63, counting from the first vaccine or placebo injection. It was Wuhan-strain SARS-CoV-2 spike that the Ad26 vaccine vector expressed. The germline gives CDR1 SGDLS, CDR2 YYNGEE. The V gene lost 4 bases and the J gene lost 4 bases, with 5 bases spanning the gap. The length of the CDR3 is 11 residues. Profiled with immunoSEQ multiplex PCR; TCRdb holds only in-frame clones, not every one. Altogether hundreds of thousands of clones are present, 89% being singletons, with the ten largest covering roughly 2.5%. Findings of the study overall: Vaccinated and placebo-treated recipients had similar non-spike TCR breadth. Vaccine recipients posted higher spike-specific TCR breadth than their placebo counterparts.

This clonotype was sampled from a person between 18 and 65 years old who received the Ad26.COV2.S COVID-19 vaccine or a placebo. The chain employs TRBV9 and TRBJ1-1; D unclear. Sequenced here: peripheral blood, sampled in a trial of Ad26.COV2.S vaccine versus placebo. The CDR3 loop reads CASSPLTEAFF. The CDR3 DNA sequence: TGTGCCAGCAGCCCCCTCACTGAAGCTTTCTTT.